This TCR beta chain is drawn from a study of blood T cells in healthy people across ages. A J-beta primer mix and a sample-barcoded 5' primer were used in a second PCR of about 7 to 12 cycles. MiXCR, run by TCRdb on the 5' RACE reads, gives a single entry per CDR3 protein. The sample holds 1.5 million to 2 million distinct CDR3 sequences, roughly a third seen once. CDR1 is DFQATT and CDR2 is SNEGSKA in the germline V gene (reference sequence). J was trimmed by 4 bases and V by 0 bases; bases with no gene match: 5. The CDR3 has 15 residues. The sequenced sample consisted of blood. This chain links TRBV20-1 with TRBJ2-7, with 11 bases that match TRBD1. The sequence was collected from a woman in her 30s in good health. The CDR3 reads CSAREGTGGRYEQYF. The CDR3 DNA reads TGCAGTGCTAGAGAGGGGACAGGGGGGAGGTACGAGCAGTACTTC.